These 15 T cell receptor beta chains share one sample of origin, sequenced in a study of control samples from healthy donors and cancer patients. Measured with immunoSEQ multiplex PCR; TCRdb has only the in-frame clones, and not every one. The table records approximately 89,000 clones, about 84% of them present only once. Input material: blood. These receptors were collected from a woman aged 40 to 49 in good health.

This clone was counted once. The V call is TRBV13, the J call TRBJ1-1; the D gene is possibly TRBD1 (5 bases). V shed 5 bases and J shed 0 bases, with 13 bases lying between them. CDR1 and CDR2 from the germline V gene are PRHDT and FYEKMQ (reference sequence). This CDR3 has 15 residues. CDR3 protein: CASSPWAGMNTEAFF. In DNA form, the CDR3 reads TGTGCCAGCAGCCCCTGGGCAGGGATGAACACTGAAGCTTTCTTT.

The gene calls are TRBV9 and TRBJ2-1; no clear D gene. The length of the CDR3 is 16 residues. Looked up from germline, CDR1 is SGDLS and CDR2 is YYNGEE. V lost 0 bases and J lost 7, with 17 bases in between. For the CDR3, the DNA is TGTGCCAGCAGCGTAGCTGGCGTCCAGGTCAGGAATGAGCAGTTCTTC. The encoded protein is CASSVAGVQVRNEQFF.

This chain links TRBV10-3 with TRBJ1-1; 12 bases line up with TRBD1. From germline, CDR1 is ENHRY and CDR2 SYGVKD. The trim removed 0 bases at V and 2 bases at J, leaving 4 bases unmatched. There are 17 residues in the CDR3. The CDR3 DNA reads TGTGCCATCAGTGAGTCTGGGACAGGGGGCTTTAACACTGAAGCTTTCTTT. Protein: CAISESGTGGFNTEAFF.

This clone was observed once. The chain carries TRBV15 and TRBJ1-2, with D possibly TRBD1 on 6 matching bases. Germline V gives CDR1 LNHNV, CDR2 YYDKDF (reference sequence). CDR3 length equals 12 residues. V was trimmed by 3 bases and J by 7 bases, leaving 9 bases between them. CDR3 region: CATSSGGAGYTF. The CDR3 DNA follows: TGTGCCACCAGCAGCGGGGGGGCTGGCTACACCTTC.

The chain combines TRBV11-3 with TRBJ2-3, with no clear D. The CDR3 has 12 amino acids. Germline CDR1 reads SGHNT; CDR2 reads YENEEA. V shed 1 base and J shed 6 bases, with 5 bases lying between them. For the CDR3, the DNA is TGTGCCAGCAGCTTAGTCCCGGATACGCAGTATTTT. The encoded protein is CASSLVPDTQYF.

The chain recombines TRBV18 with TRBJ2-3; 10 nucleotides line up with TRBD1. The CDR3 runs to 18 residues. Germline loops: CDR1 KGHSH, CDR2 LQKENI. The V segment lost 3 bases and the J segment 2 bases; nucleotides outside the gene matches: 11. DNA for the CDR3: TGTGCCAGCTCACCCCTATATTCTGGACAGGGGGACACAGATACGCAGTATTTT. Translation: CASSPLYSGQGDTDTQYF.

CDR3 coding DNA: TGTGCCAGCAGCTTAGACGCCCAGGGTGTTCATGAAAAACTGTTTTTT. It is translated as CASSLDAQGVHEKLFF. This chain connects TRBV7-2 to TRBJ1-4; perhaps TRBD1 as D (5 bases). The germline V gene encodes CDR1 SGHTA and CDR2 FQGNSA. V shed 1 base and J shed 6 bases, with 15 bases lying between them. The CDR3 covers 16 residues.

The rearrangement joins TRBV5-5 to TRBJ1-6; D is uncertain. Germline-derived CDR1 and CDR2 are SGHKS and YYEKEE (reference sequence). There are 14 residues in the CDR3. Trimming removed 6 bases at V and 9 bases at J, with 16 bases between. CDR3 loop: CASNPIGSSSPLHF. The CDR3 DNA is TGTGCCAGCAATCCCATCGGTTCTTCTTCACCCCTCCACTTT.

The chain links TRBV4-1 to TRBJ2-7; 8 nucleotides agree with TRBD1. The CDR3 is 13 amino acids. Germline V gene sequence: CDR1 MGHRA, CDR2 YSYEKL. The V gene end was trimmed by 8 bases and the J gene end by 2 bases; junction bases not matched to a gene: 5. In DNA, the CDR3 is TGCGCCAGCTCAGGGGGCGCTGCCTACGAGCAGTACTTC. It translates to CASSGGAAYEQYF.

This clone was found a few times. The CDR3 nucleotides are TGCGCCAGCAGCTTGGGGAGGCGGATGGGCTACACCTTC. This gives the protein CASSLGRRMGYTF. The chain couples TRBV5-1 to TRBJ1-2, with D hard to call. V was clipped by 0 bases and J by 8 bases, with 11 bases between them. This CDR3 spans 13 amino acids. Germline V gives CDR1 SGHRS, CDR2 YFSETQ.

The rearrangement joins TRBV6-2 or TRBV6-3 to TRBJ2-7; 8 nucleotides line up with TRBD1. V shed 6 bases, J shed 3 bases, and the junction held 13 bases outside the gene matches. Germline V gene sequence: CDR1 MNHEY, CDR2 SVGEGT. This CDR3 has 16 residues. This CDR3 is CASSKILRQGFYEQYF. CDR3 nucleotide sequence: TGTGCCAGCAGCAAGATACTGAGACAGGGGTTCTACGAGCAGTACTTC.

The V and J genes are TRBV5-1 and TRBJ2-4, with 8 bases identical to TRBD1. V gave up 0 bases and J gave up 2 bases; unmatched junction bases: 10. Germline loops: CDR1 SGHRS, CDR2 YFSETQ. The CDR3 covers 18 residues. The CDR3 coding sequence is TGCGCCAGCAGCTTGGTTTTCTCCGGACAGGGAACCAAAAACATTCAGTACTTC. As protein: CASSLVFSGQGTKNIQYF.

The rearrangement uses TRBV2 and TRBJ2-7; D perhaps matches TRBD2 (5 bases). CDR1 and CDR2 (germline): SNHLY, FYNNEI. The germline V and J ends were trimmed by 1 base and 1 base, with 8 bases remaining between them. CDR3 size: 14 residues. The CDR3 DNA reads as TGTGCCAGCAGTGAAGATCGGGGTTCCTACGAGCAGTACTTC. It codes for CASSEDRGSYEQYF.

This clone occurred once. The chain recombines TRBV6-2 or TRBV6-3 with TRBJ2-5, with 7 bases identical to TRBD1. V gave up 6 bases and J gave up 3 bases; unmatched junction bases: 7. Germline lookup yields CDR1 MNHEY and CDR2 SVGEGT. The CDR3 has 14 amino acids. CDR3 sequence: CASSHRDRKETQYF. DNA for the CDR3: TGTGCCAGCAGCCACCGGGACAGAAAAGAGACCCAGTACTTC.

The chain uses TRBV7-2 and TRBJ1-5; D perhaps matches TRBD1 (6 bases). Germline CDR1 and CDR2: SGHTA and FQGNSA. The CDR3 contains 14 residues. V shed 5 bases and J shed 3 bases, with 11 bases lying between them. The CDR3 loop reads CASSPQGSNQPQHF. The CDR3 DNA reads TGTGCCAGCAGCCCCCAGGGGTCCAATCAGCCCCAGCATTTT.